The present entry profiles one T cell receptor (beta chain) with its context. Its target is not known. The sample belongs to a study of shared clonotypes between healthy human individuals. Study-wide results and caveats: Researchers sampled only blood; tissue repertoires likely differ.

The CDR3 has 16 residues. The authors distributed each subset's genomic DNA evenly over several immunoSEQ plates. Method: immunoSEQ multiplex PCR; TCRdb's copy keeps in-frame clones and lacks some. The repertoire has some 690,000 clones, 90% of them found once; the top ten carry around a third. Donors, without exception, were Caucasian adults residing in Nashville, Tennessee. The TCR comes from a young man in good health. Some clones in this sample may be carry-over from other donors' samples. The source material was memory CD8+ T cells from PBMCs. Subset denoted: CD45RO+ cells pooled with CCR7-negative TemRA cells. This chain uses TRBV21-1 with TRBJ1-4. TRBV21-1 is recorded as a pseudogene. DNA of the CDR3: TGTGCCAGCAGCAGTGGGGGGAACAGGCCTAATGAAAAACTGTTTTTT. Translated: CASSSGGNRPNEKLFF.